This entry lists 32 T cell receptor beta chains sequenced from one sample in a study of OX40 agonist ivuxolimab in advanced cancers. Measured with immunoSEQ multiplex PCR; TCRdb has only the in-frame clones, and not every one. The data show 75,000 to 100,000 clones, roughly 91% seen once. This specimen was CD4+ or CD8+ T cells sorted from blood, taken in a trial of the OX40 agonist ivuxolimab. The origin of the receptors is an adult with an advanced solid tumor such as melanoma, head and neck, liver or kidney cancer.

The chain is built from TRBV7-9 and TRBJ1-5; D uncertain. This CDR3 region has 13 residues. The V end was cut by 2 bases, the J end by 2 bases, with 4 bases between. Looked up from germline, CDR1 is SEHNR and CDR2 is FQNEAQ (reference sequence). In DNA form, the CDR3 reads TGTGCCAGCAGCTTAACAGGCAATCAGCCCCAGCATTTT. Its translation is CASSLTGNQPQHF.

The V call is TRBV5-1, the J call TRBJ1-3; D gene uncertain. V shed 0 bases and J shed 0 bases, with 13 bases lying between them. This CDR3 is built from 17 residues. The germline V gene has CDR1 SGHRS and CDR2 YFSETQ. CDR3 loop: CASSLGALAGSGNTIYF. CDR3 DNA sequence: TGCGCCAGCAGCTTGGGGGCATTAGCCGGCTCTGGAAACACCATATATTTT.

The rearrangement uses TRBV11-2 and TRBJ2-6; D not certain. The germline V and J ends were trimmed by 1 base and 0 bases, with 7 bases remaining between them. The CDR3 runs to 16 residues. Germline lookup yields CDR1 SGHAT and CDR2 FQNNGV. The CDR3 reads CASSLGHVSGANVLTF. Here the CDR3 DNA reads TGTGCCAGCAGCTTAGGGCACGTCTCTGGGGCCAACGTCCTGACTTTC.

This clone was seen a few times. The chain links TRBV28 to TRBJ1-1; D ambiguous. CDR1 MDHEN and CDR2 SYDVKM come from the germline V gene. The CDR3 is 13 amino acids. V shed 3 bases and J shed 4 bases, with 9 bases lying between them. The CDR3 loop is CASSLMLSTEAFF. In DNA, the CDR3 is TGTGCCAGCAGTTTGATGTTGTCCACTGAAGCTTTCTTT. The full variable domain, its missing parts supplied by reference TRBV28 and TRBJ1-1, is DVKVTQSSRYLVKRTGEKVFLECVQDMDHENMFWYRQDPGLGLRLIYFSYDVKMKEKGDIPEGYSVSREKKERFSLILESASTNQTSMYLCASSLMLSTEAFFGQGTRLTVV.

This rearrangement joins TRBV7-9 to TRBJ2-7, with 7 bases matching TRBD2. This CDR3 spans 15 amino acids. Germline CDR1 is SEHNR and CDR2 is FQNEAQ (reference sequence). The V and J ends lost 5 bases and 0 bases, in that order; junction bases with no gene match: 7. CDR3 loop: CASSTLAASSYEQYF. The DNA for the CDR3 is TGTGCCAGCAGCACCCTAGCGGCTAGCTCCTACGAGCAGTACTTC.

The chain joins TRBV29-1 to TRBJ2-5, with 12 positions matching TRBD2. The V gene's germline CDR1 is SQVTM and CDR2 ANQGSEA. Losses at the gene ends were 7 bases for V and 5 bases for J; bases not matched to a gene: 8. The CDR3 spans 14 residues. Here the CDR3 DNA reads TGCAGCGGGACCGATCTAGCGGGAGGGGAGACCCAGTACTTC. It encodes CSGTDLAGGETQYF.

This sequence joins TRBV14 and TRBJ2-3; no clear D gene. This CDR3 comprises 12 residues. V was clipped by 4 bases and J by 0 bases, with 2 bases between them. Germline CDR1 reads SGHDN; CDR2 reads FVKESK. Written as DNA, the CDR3 is TGTGCCAGCAGCCCAAGCACAGATACGCAGTATTTT. It encodes CASSPSTDTQYF.

The gene calls are TRBV6-5 and TRBJ2-3; no clear D gene. Germline V gene lookup returns CDR1 MNHEY and CDR2 SVGAGI. This CDR3 is built from 14 residues. Trimming took 4 bases from V and 0 from J, leaving 8 bases between them. The CDR3 DNA reads as TGTGCCAGCAGTTCGTGGACCAGCACAGATACGCAGTATTTT. Translating it yields CASSSWTSTDTQYF.

Here the CDR3 DNA reads TGTGCCAGTAGTACTGGACCCCGGAGCAATCAGCCCCAGCATTTT. This sequence encodes CASSTGPRSNQPQHF. The chain is built from TRBV19 and TRBJ1-5; the D is unclear. This CDR3 has 15 amino acids. V lost 4 bases, J lost 1 base, and 11 bases lay in between. Per the germline V gene, CDR1 is LNHDA and CDR2 is SQIVND (reference sequence). Supplemented by reference TRBV19 and TRBJ1-5, the full variable domain reads DGGITQSPKYLFRKEGQNVTLSCEQNLNHDAMYWYRQDPGQGLRLIYYSQIVNDFQKGDIAEGYSVSREKKESFPLTVTSAQKNPTAFYLCASSTGPRSNQPQHFGDGTRLSIL.

The J gene is TRBJ1-2, the V gene TRBV19; 9 positions match TRBD1. Germline V gene data show CDR1 as LNHDA and CDR2 as SQIVND (reference sequence). The junction had 7 bases not matched to a gene; V was cut back by 5 bases and J by 3 bases. This CDR3 has 15 amino acids. The CDR3 is CASSVQGAPDYGYTF. The CDR3 DNA reads TGTGCCAGTAGTGTACAGGGGGCCCCGGACTATGGCTACACCTTC.

J is TRBJ1-4 and V is TRBV11-2, with TRBD1 matching over 7 bases. Trimming at V came to 3 bases and at J to 0 bases, leaving 1 base not matched to a gene. The CDR3 is made up of 15 amino acids. Germline V CDR1 and CDR2: SGHAT, FQNNGV. CDR3 sequence: CASSFGTATNEKLFF. In DNA form, the CDR3 reads TGTGCCAGCAGCTTCGGGACAGCAACTAATGAAAAACTGTTTTTT.

Of note for this clone: Compared with germline, one end of the junction differs, possibly owing to a read error. Distinct nucleotide sequences in the sample also encode this CDR3. The chain carries TRBV30 and TRBJ2-7, with 14 positions matching TRBD2. This CDR3 comprises 14 residues. Germline loops: CDR1 GTSNPN, CDR2 SVGIG (reference sequence). The CDR3 DNA sequence: TGTGCCTGGACGCCGGGACTAGCGGGAGTCGAGCAATACTTC. This translates into CAWTPGLAGVEQYF.

The chain carries TRBV5-1 and TRBJ2-2; 7 bases are a match to TRBD1. V was clipped by 6 bases and J by 1 base; unmatched bases: 9. Germline V gene data show CDR1 as SGHRS and CDR2 as YFSETQ. This CDR3 is 16 amino acids long. CDR3 amino acids: CASNRGPGGNTGELFF. The CDR3 DNA reads as TGCGCCAGCAACAGGGGTCCAGGGGGGAACACCGGGGAGCTGTTTTTT.

The gene calls are TRBV6-5 and TRBJ2-2, with a possible D match to TRBD1 (5 bases). The V end lost 2 bases, the J end lost 0 bases, and 7 bases lay between the germline ends. Per germline, CDR1 MNHEY and CDR2 SVGAGI. There are 15 residues in the CDR3. The CDR3 loop reads CASSYARANTGELFF. The CDR3 nucleotides are TGTGCCAGCAGTTACGCCAGGGCGAACACCGGGGAGCTGTTTTTT.

The chain employs TRBV6-1 and TRBJ2-5; 7 bases align to TRBD1. V was clipped by 5 bases and J by 2 bases; unmatched bases: 8. This CDR3 is built from 15 residues. CDR1 is MNHNS and CDR2 is SASEGT in the germline V gene. CDR3 in amino acids: CASSRTGARQETQYF. CDR3 bases: TGTGCCAGCAGTAGAACAGGGGCCAGACAAGAGACCCAGTACTTC.

The chain couples TRBV4-1 to TRBJ2-1; 7 bases align to TRBD1. Trimming at V came to 4 bases and at J to 10 bases, leaving 10 bases not matched to a gene. This CDR3 comprises 14 residues. The germline V gene encodes CDR1 MGHRA and CDR2 YSYEKL. The CDR3, as DNA: TGCGCCAGCAGCCGAAGAGGGGGACAGCAGGAGCAGTTCTTC. This codes for CASSRRGGQQEQFF.

V gene TRBV19 combines with J gene TRBJ2-3; 9 nucleotides align to TRBD2. The CDR3 consists of 18 residues. The V and J ends lost 5 bases and 0 bases, in that order; junction bases with no gene match: 12. CDR1 is LNHDA, CDR2 SQIVND, per germline (reference sequence). CDR3 in DNA: TGTGCCAGTAGTTCCAAACGCGGGACTAGCTCCAGCACAGATACGCAGTATTTT. Translated, it gives CASSSKRGTSSSTDTQYF.

CDR3 in amino acids: CSATTGGEPYF. The CDR3 nucleotides are TGCAGTGCTACAACAGGGGGCGAACCGTACTTC. The V and J genes are TRBV20-1 and TRBJ2-5, with 9 bases matching TRBD1. Germline V gives CDR1 DFQATT, CDR2 SNEGSKA (reference sequence). The trim removed 4 bases at V and 13 bases at J, leaving 7 bases unmatched. The CDR3 totals 11 residues.

The J gene is TRBJ2-5, the V gene TRBV7-2; 10 bases are a match to TRBD2. Germline V gives CDR1 SGHTA, CDR2 FQGNSA. The CDR3 contains 17 residues. Trimming at V came to 4 bases and at J to 1 base, leaving 9 bases not matched to a gene. CDR3 DNA: TGTGCCAGCAGCTCGACAGCGGGAGGGCCAATCCAAGAGACCCAGTACTTC. Protein sequence: CASSSTAGGPIQETQYF.

Here the CDR3 reads CASSSTGLNTEAFF. CDR3 coding DNA: TGTGCCAGCAGTTCCACAGGGTTGAACACTGAAGCTTTCTTT. The chain joins TRBV28 to TRBJ1-1, with D possibly matching TRBD1 (6 bases). This CDR3 region has 14 residues. Between the trimmed V and J ends, which lost 4 bases and 0 bases, there was a span of 9 bases. Germline V CDR1 and CDR2: MDHEN, SYDVKM.

A remark on this clone: This specimen includes other DNA sequences encoding the same CDR3. The rearrangement joins TRBV5-4 to TRBJ2-7; tentative D call: TRBD1 (6 bases). Germline V gene lookup returns CDR1 SGHNT and CDR2 YYREEE (reference sequence). V gave up 1 base and J gave up 3 bases, with 8 bases separating them. The CDR3 consists of 13 residues. The CDR3 loop reads CASSLWDNYEQYF. The CDR3 DNA sequence: TGTGCCAGCAGCTTGTGGGACAACTACGAGCAGTACTTC.

Points on this clone: Compared with germline, one end of the junction differs, possibly owing to a read error. The chain uses TRBV4-2 and TRBJ2-1; D call uncertain. CDR3 length equals 12 residues. CDR1 and CDR2 (germline): LGHNA, YNFKEQ. CDR3 coding DNA: TGTGCCAGCAGCCAAGATCGTGGTAGGCGGCTCTTC. The encoded protein is CASSQDRGRRLF.

As for this clone: Other nucleotide sequences in the sample specify the same CDR3. This chain links TRBV28 with TRBJ2-2, with 8 nucleotides matching TRBD1. There are 15 residues in the CDR3. Germline trimming cut 6 bases from V and 1 base from J; bases unmatched to any gene: 4. CDR1 and CDR2 (germline): MDHEN, SYDVKM. The CDR3 region has the DNA TGTGCCAGCAGACCAGGGACAGGGAACACCGGGGAGCTGTTTTTT. Protein product: CASRPGTGNTGELFF.

CDR3 sequence: CASSLGRAETQYF. For the CDR3, the DNA is TGCGCCAGCAGCTTGGGTAGGGCAGAGACCCAGTACTTC. The J gene is TRBJ2-5, the V gene TRBV5-1; no clear D gene. The CDR3 loop spans 13 amino acids. The germline CDR1 and CDR2 sequences are SGHRS and YFSETQ. Between the trimmed V and J ends, which lost 0 bases and 4 bases, there was a span of 7 bases.

This chain links TRBV7-2 with TRBJ1-1; no definite D call. V gave up 4 bases and J gave up 3 bases, with 12 bases separating them. This CDR3 has 14 residues. Germline-derived CDR1 and CDR2 are SGHTA and FQGNSA. The CDR3 protein is CASSSDFGHTEAFF. The CDR3 region has the DNA TGTGCCAGCAGCTCGGACTTTGGGCACACTGAAGCTTTCTTT.

This clone was seen once. This rearrangement joins TRBV5-1 to TRBJ1-6; no reliable D call. The CDR3 has 15 residues. Germline CDR1 is SGHRS and CDR2 is YFSETQ. Trimming removed 0 bases at V and 7 bases at J, with 11 bases between. In DNA form, the CDR3 reads TGCGCCAGCAGCTTGGTTTCGGGTTCCAATTCACCCCTCCACTTT. Protein sequence: CASSLVSGSNSPLHF.

The chain employs TRBV7-6 and TRBJ2-7; a weak D match, TRBD2 (6 bases). The CDR3 covers 13 residues. Trimming removed 3 bases from V and 5 bases from J, with 11 bases in between. Germline V gene data show CDR1 as SGHVS and CDR2 as FNYEAQ. The CDR3 loop reads CASSFAGGDEQYF. The CDR3 DNA reads as TGTGCCAGCAGCTTCGCCGGAGGGGACGAGCAGTACTTC.

The V call is TRBV5-4, the J call TRBJ2-2; TRBD2 agrees at 9 bases. The CDR3 length is 17 residues. CDR1 SGHNT and CDR2 YYREEE come from the germline V gene (reference sequence). V shed 5 bases and J 1 base; nucleotides not matched to a gene: 9. In DNA form, the CDR3 reads TGTGCCAGCAGTACGGCCACTAGCGGGCTGAACACCGGGGAGCTGTTTTTT. Encoded protein: CASSTATSGLNTGELFF.

This clone has only a few counts. V gene TRBV9 combines with J gene TRBJ1-6, with D tentatively TRBD1 (5 bases). CDR1 SGDLS and CDR2 YYNGEE come from the germline V gene. V lost 3 bases, J lost 0 bases, and 16 bases lay in between. The CDR3 runs to 18 residues. CDR3 protein: CASSAHRQPGSYNSPLHF. CDR3 DNA: TGTGCCAGCAGCGCCCACCGACAGCCTGGCTCCTATAATTCACCCCTCCACTTT.

This clone has just one count. The gene calls are TRBV7-9 and TRBJ2-1; tentatively, D is TRBD1 (6 bases). The CDR3 loop spans 14 amino acids. The germline gives CDR1 SEHNR, CDR2 FQNEAQ (reference sequence). Trimming took off 8 bases at V and 3 bases at J, with 14 bases between the two ends. This CDR3 is CASRLGQNYNEQFF. The CDR3 nucleotides are TGTGCCAGCCGGCTTGGACAGAACTACAATGAGCAGTTCTTC.

The chain carries TRBV5-1 and TRBJ2-2; no clear D gene. The CDR3 is made up of 15 amino acids. Germline V gives CDR1 SGHRS, CDR2 YFSETQ. The V and J ends lost 3 bases and 7 bases respectively, with 16 bases between them. The CDR3 DNA is TGCGCCAGCAGCTCCTTGATTGGTGGCGGCGGGGAGCTGTTTTTT. Translated: CASSSLIGGGGELFF.

This clone is a singleton in its sample. The V gene is TRBV19, the J gene TRBJ2-1; TRBD2 aligns across 13 bases. The J segment lost 7 bases and the V segment lost 4 bases, leaving 4 bases of the junction unmatched. Germline CDR1 reads LNHDA; CDR2 reads SQIVND (reference sequence). The CDR3 length is 15 residues. The CDR3 protein is CASSTGTSGNNEQFF. The CDR3 DNA reads as TGTGCCAGTAGTACCGGGACTAGCGGGAATAATGAGCAGTTCTTC.